This is a list of T cell receptor beta chains from one sample in a study of cytomegalovirus exposure and HLA in healthy donors. The repertoire was sequenced with immunoSEQ multiplex PCR; TCRdb's copy has only in-frame clones and lacks some. The top ten clones hold around 0.88% of a sample with around 300,000 clones, roughly 88% of them seen once. Sequencing was done on a sample of PBMCs. These receptors were taken from a young man in good health and CMV-seronegative. CDR3s include the opening cysteine and the closing phenylalanine or tryptophan. D genes are given only for firm matches. Part of the rows lack a size; the others show once, few, many or a class for expanded clones.

clone_size: few; v_call: TRBV6-1; d_call: .; j_call: TRBJ1-2; cdr3_nt: TGTGCCAGCAGTACGGGGAGTGGCTACACCTTC; cdr3_aa: CASSTGSGYTF
clone_size: .; v_call: TRBV4-2; d_call: .; j_call: TRBJ1-5; cdr3_nt: TGTGCCAGCAGCCAACCGGACAGAAATCAGCCCCAGCATTTT; cdr3_aa: CASSQPDRNQPQHF
clone_size: .; v_call: TRBV2; d_call: .; j_call: TRBJ1-1; cdr3_nt: TGTGCCAGCAGGGGCGGGACGGGGAGCCCCGAAGCTTTCTTT; cdr3_aa: CASRGGTGSPEAFF
clone_size: .; v_call: TRBV29-1; d_call: TRBD1; j_call: TRBJ2-7; cdr3_nt: TGCAGCGTTTCAACCGGGACAGGGGGCCCCTACGAGCAGTACTTC; cdr3_aa: CSVSTGTGGPYEQYF
clone_size: .; v_call: TRBV9; d_call: TRBD2; j_call: TRBJ2-1; cdr3_nt: TGTGCCAGCAGCGTAGTTGCGGGAGCTTTGAATGAGCAGTTCTTC; cdr3_aa: CASSVVAGALNEQFF
clone_size: .; v_call: TRBV7-8; d_call: TRBD1; j_call: TRBJ2-1; cdr3_nt: TGTGCCAGCAGCTTCCAAGGGACAGGAGATGAGCAGTTCTTC; cdr3_aa: CASSFQGTGDEQFF
clone_size: .; v_call: TRBV14; d_call: .; j_call: TRBJ2-1; cdr3_nt: TGTGCCAGCAGCCAATACCTTGCAGGGCCCTACAATGAGCAGTTCTTC; cdr3_aa: CASSQYLAGPYNEQFF
clone_size: once; v_call: TRBV7-2; d_call: TRBD2; j_call: TRBJ2-3; cdr3_nt: TGTGCCAGCAGCGCCCGTAGGCTAGCGGGGAGCACAGATACGCAGTATTTT; cdr3_aa: CASSARRLAGSTDTQYF
clone_size: .; v_call: TRBV11-2; d_call: .; j_call: TRBJ1-5; cdr3_nt: TGTGCCAGCAGCTTGATAGAGGGTCAGCCCCAGCATTTT; cdr3_aa: CASSLIEGQPQHF
clone_size: .; v_call: TRBV27; d_call: .; j_call: TRBJ2-7; cdr3_nt: TGTGCCAGCAGTTTATTAACTCCCCGCTACGAGCAGTACTTC; cdr3_aa: CASSLLTPRYEQYF
clone_size: once; v_call: TRBV7-2; d_call: TRBD1; j_call: TRBJ2-3; cdr3_nt: TGTGCCAGCGTAAGAGGGGGCATCACAGATACGCAGTATTTT; cdr3_aa: CASVRGGITDTQYF
clone_size: .; v_call: TRBV9; d_call: TRBD1; j_call: TRBJ2-7; cdr3_nt: TGTGCCAGCGTTGGACAGGGGGCTTACGAGCAGTACTTC; cdr3_aa: CASVGQGAYEQYF
clone_size: .; v_call: TRBV13; d_call: .; j_call: TRBJ2-7; cdr3_nt: TGTGCCAGCAGCGCGGGGTTCACCTACGAGCAGTACTTC; cdr3_aa: CASSAGFTYEQYF
clone_size: once; v_call: TRBV5-1; d_call: TRBD1; j_call: TRBJ2-5; cdr3_nt: TGCGCCAGCAGCGCCGGGACAGGGGTTCGGGAGACCCAGTACTTC; cdr3_aa: CASSAGTGVRETQYF
clone_size: .; v_call: TRBV18; d_call: TRBD1; j_call: TRBJ1-5; cdr3_nt: TGTGCCAGCTCAGCCGACAGGGCCTCGTATAGCAATCAGCCCCAGCATTTT; cdr3_aa: CASSADRASYSNQPQHF
clone_size: .; v_call: TRBV5-4; d_call: .; j_call: TRBJ1-2; cdr3_nt: TGTGCCAGCAGCCCAGCAGGGACAACTGGCTACACCTTC; cdr3_aa: CASSPAGTTGYTF
clone_size: .; v_call: TRBV11-3; d_call: .; j_call: TRBJ2-5; cdr3_nt: TGTGCCAGCAGCCTTCTGGCAGTGGTCGCAGAGACCCAGTACTTC; cdr3_aa: CASSLLAVVAETQYF
clone_size: .; v_call: TRBV7-2; d_call: TRBD1; j_call: TRBJ1-2; cdr3_nt: TGTGCCAGCAGCTCGGACAGGACTAACTATGGCTACACCTTC; cdr3_aa: CASSSDRTNYGYTF
clone_size: .; v_call: TRBV5-6; d_call: TRBD1; j_call: TRBJ2-4; cdr3_nt: TGTGCCAGCAGCTTGGGGACAGGGGAGAAAAACATTCAGTACTTC; cdr3_aa: CASSLGTGEKNIQYF
clone_size: .; v_call: TRBV11-2; d_call: .; j_call: TRBJ2-5; cdr3_nt: TGTGCCAGCAGCTTACATCTCGGAGTCCAAGAGACCCAGTACTTC; cdr3_aa: CASSLHLGVQETQYF
clone_size: .; v_call: TRBV19; d_call: TRBD1; j_call: TRBJ1-1; cdr3_nt: TGTGCCAGTAGTATCGGTTTTGTCACAGGGGACACTGAAGCTTTCTTT; cdr3_aa: CASSIGFVTGDTEAFF
clone_size: .; v_call: TRBV6-6; d_call: TRBD2; j_call: TRBJ2-7; cdr3_nt: TGTGCCAGTAGTGGCGGGGGAAGCTCCTACGAGCAGTACTTC; cdr3_aa: CASSGGGSSYEQYF
clone_size: .; v_call: TRBV13; d_call: TRBD1; j_call: TRBJ1-4; cdr3_nt: TGTGCCAGCAGCGCCACCGGGACAGGACTTGGAAAACTGTTTTTT; cdr3_aa: CASSATGTGLGKLFF
clone_size: .; v_call: TRBV4-1; d_call: TRBD1; j_call: TRBJ1-6; cdr3_nt: TGCGCCAGCAGCCAAGCAACCGGGACAGGGGGTTCACCCCTCCACTTT; cdr3_aa: CASSQATGTGGSPLHF
clone_size: .; v_call: TRBV11-3; d_call: .; j_call: TRBJ2-1; cdr3_nt: TGTGCCAGCAGCTTAGCCGGGAAGGTTTACAATGAGCAGTTCTTC; cdr3_aa: CASSLAGKVYNEQFF
clone_size: .; v_call: TRBV29-1; d_call: .; j_call: TRBJ1-1; cdr3_nt: TGCAGCGTTAGACACGGACTGGGCACTGAAGCTTTCTTT; cdr3_aa: CSVRHGLGTEAFF
clone_size: .; v_call: TRBV10-1; d_call: TRBD1; j_call: TRBJ2-7; cdr3_nt: TGCGCCAGCAGCGGACCGGGACAGGGGATCCCCTACGAGCAGTACTTC; cdr3_aa: CASSGPGQGIPYEQYF
clone_size: .; v_call: TRBV6-5; d_call: TRBD1; j_call: TRBJ2-7; cdr3_nt: TGTGCCAGCAGTTACGCCGGACAGGGGACCCTCGAGCAGTACTTC; cdr3_aa: CASSYAGQGTLEQYF
clone_size: .; v_call: TRBV7-9; d_call: .; j_call: TRBJ2-1; cdr3_nt: TGTGCCAGCAGCCCAGCAGGATCGTCCTACAATGAGCAGTTCTTC; cdr3_aa: CASSPAGSSYNEQFF
clone_size: once; v_call: TRBV18; d_call: .; j_call: TRBJ2-5; cdr3_nt: TGTGCCAGCTCACCGACAACCGGGACATTCCAAGAGACCCAGTACTTC; cdr3_aa: CASSPTTGTFQETQYF
clone_size: .; v_call: TRBV4-3; d_call: .; j_call: TRBJ2-3; cdr3_nt: TGCGCCAGCAGCCAAGATGGGGGGTACCGCACAGATACGCAGTATTTT; cdr3_aa: CASSQDGGYRTDTQYF
clone_size: .; v_call: TRBV7-7; d_call: TRBD2; j_call: TRBJ2-5; cdr3_nt: TGTGCCAGCAGCTCGGGACTAGCGGGGGCACAAGAGACCCAGTACTTC; cdr3_aa: CASSSGLAGAQETQYF
clone_size: once; v_call: TRBV6-6; d_call: TRBD1; j_call: TRBJ1-1; cdr3_nt: TGTGCCAGCAGTAAGGGACAGGGTTTGAACACTGAAGCTTTCTTT; cdr3_aa: CASSKGQGLNTEAFF
clone_size: .; v_call: TRBV5-8; d_call: TRBD1; j_call: TRBJ2-7; cdr3_nt: TGTGCCAGCAGCTTTAACAGGGGCCTACCCTACGAGCAGTACTTC; cdr3_aa: CASSFNRGLPYEQYF
clone_size: .; v_call: TRBV11-2; d_call: .; j_call: TRBJ1-3; cdr3_nt: TGTGCCAGCAGCTTACGGAGCTCTGGAAACACCATATATTTT; cdr3_aa: CASSLRSSGNTIYF
clone_size: .; v_call: TRBV15; d_call: TRBD1; j_call: TRBJ1-1; cdr3_nt: TGTGCCACTGGGGGGCAGGGGGCCACTGAAGCTTTCTTT; cdr3_aa: CATGGQGATEAFF
clone_size: .; v_call: TRBV19; d_call: TRBD1; j_call: TRBJ1-5; cdr3_nt: TGTGCCAGTAGTGGAGGGACAGGGGAGACTCAGCCCCAGCATTTT; cdr3_aa: CASSGGTGETQPQHF
clone_size: .; v_call: TRBV6-4; d_call: TRBD2; j_call: TRBJ2-3; cdr3_nt: TGTGCCAGCAGTGACTCGGGACTAGCGGGGGATGCGGGTACGCAGTATTTT; cdr3_aa: CASSDSGLAGDAGTQYF
clone_size: .; v_call: TRBV18; d_call: TRBD2; j_call: TRBJ2-3; cdr3_nt: TGTGCCAGCTCACCGAATCTAGCGGGGGAAGGTACGCAGTATTTT; cdr3_aa: CASSPNLAGEGTQYF
clone_size: .; v_call: TRBV6-1; d_call: .; j_call: TRBJ2-7; cdr3_nt: TGTGCCAGCAGTGATAACAGGGCCTACGAGCAGTACTTC; cdr3_aa: CASSDNRAYEQYF
clone_size: .; v_call: TRBV6-1; d_call: TRBD1; j_call: TRBJ2-7; cdr3_nt: TGTGCCAGCAGGCTCGACAGGGACGGGCAGTACTTC; cdr3_aa: CASRLDRDGQYF
clone_size: .; v_call: TRBV10-3; d_call: .; j_call: TRBJ1-2; cdr3_nt: TGTGCCATCAGTGAGACAGGGAAGGAAGATGGCTACACCTTC; cdr3_aa: CAISETGKEDGYTF
clone_size: .; v_call: TRBV29-1; d_call: TRBD1; j_call: TRBJ1-1; cdr3_nt: TGCAGCACTCAGGGGGACGAGGGAGGAACTGAAGCTTTCTTT; cdr3_aa: CSTQGDEGGTEAFF
clone_size: .; v_call: TRBV2; d_call: .; j_call: TRBJ1-1; cdr3_nt: TGTGCCAGCAGCTTAACAGGGAACACTGAAGCTTTCTTT; cdr3_aa: CASSLTGNTEAFF
clone_size: .; v_call: TRBV28; d_call: .; j_call: TRBJ1-2; cdr3_nt: TGTGCCAGCAGTCCGACGGGGAACTATGGCTACACCTTC; cdr3_aa: CASSPTGNYGYTF
clone_size: .; v_call: TRBV5-1; d_call: .; j_call: TRBJ2-7; cdr3_nt: TGCGCCAGCAGACTCGACCCGACGGCTCGGGGAGAGCAGTACTTC; cdr3_aa: CASRLDPTARGEQYF
clone_size: .; v_call: TRBV4-1; d_call: .; j_call: TRBJ1-2; cdr3_nt: TGCGCCAGCAGCCAAGATCGAACACAGTATGGCTACACCTTC; cdr3_aa: CASSQDRTQYGYTF
clone_size: .; v_call: TRBV5-4; d_call: .; j_call: TRBJ2-5; cdr3_nt: TGTGCCAGCAGCCAATGGGGGGGGGCTATTCAAGAGACCCAGTACTTC; cdr3_aa: CASSQWGGAIQETQYF
clone_size: .; v_call: TRBV9; d_call: .; j_call: TRBJ2-7; cdr3_nt: TGTGCCAGCAGCGTAGGTGGAGACCTACGGTACTCCGAGCAGTACTTC; cdr3_aa: CASSVGGDLRYSEQYF
clone_size: .; v_call: TRBV11-2; d_call: .; j_call: TRBJ1-6; cdr3_nt: TGTGCCAGCAGCTTAGTGCCAGGACAGAATAATTCACCCCTCCACTTT; cdr3_aa: CASSLVPGQNNSPLHF
clone_size: .; v_call: TRBV27; d_call: .; j_call: TRBJ1-2; cdr3_nt: TGTGCCAGCAGTTCCTCGAGGGGGGAGGGAAAGGCTGGCTACACCTTC; cdr3_aa: CASSSSRGEGKAGYTF
clone_size: .; v_call: TRBV6-5; d_call: .; j_call: TRBJ2-7; cdr3_nt: TGTGCCAGCAGGCGCCTCCCACAGGGCTCCTACGAGCAGTACTTC; cdr3_aa: CASRRLPQGSYEQYF
clone_size: .; v_call: TRBV6-5; d_call: .; j_call: TRBJ1-5; cdr3_nt: TGTGCCAGCAGGACACCCTGGATCAATCAGCCCCAGCATTTT; cdr3_aa: CASRTPWINQPQHF
clone_size: once; v_call: TRBV27; d_call: .; j_call: TRBJ2-7; cdr3_nt: TGTGCCAGCATGGCCCGAGGGCCCTACGAGCAGTACTTC; cdr3_aa: CASMARGPYEQYF
clone_size: few; v_call: TRBV6-6; d_call: TRBD1; j_call: TRBJ1-1; cdr3_nt: TGTGCCAGCAGCCTCGGACAGGGGGGAAAGGGCACTGAAGCTTTCTTT; cdr3_aa: CASSLGQGGKGTEAFF
clone_size: .; v_call: TRBV5-1; d_call: TRBD1; j_call: TRBJ2-6; cdr3_nt: TGCGCCAGCAGCTTGTTGGGACAGGGGGCATCTGGGGCCAACGTCCTGACTTTC; cdr3_aa: CASSLLGQGASGANVLTF
clone_size: .; v_call: TRBV6-5; d_call: TRBD1; j_call: TRBJ1-5; cdr3_nt: TGTGCCAGCAGCTCGGACAGGGGACGCAATCAGCCCCAGCATTTT; cdr3_aa: CASSSDRGRNQPQHF
clone_size: once; v_call: TRBV10-3; d_call: .; j_call: TRBJ2-7; cdr3_nt: TGTGCCATCAGCACCGGGAACTTCTACGAGCAGTACTTC; cdr3_aa: CAISTGNFYEQYF